This TCR beta chain was captured by sequencing in a study of T cell responses to AZD1222 COVID-19 vaccine. Germline assignment: CDR1 MNHEY and CDR2 SVGEGT. The CDR3 covers 17 residues. V was pared by 1 base and J by 3 bases, with 10 bases of the junction left unmatched. Second-dose groups at about 4 or about 12 weeks were pooled. Whole-study results and caveats: Dominant at 160-218 and 743-854, vaccine-associated CD4 TCRs also spanned spike. Repertoire sampling was restricted to post-peak T cell response timepoints. Donors skewed white British and female; clonal diversity was possibly underestimated.

Some clones are missing from TCRdb's copy, which holds only in-frame ones; the method was immunoSEQ multiplex PCR. The table includes some 84,000 clones, approximately 90% detected once. On this clone: Its antigen is undetermined.

This TCR was recovered from an adult who received the AZD1222 COVID-19 vaccine. The input for sequencing was peripheral blood, taken 28 days after the second AZD1222 dose. The chain links TRBV6-2 or TRBV6-3 to TRBJ2-3; 7 positions agree with TRBD2. The CDR3 here is CASSYLYGGKETDTQYF. In nucleotides, the CDR3 is TGTGCCAGCAGTTACTTATACGGGGGGAAGGAAACAGATACGCAGTATTTT.